These 17 T cell receptor beta chains originate from one sample sequenced in a study of cytomegalovirus exposure and HLA in healthy donors. Use of 60 Vbeta and 13 Jbeta primers characterized the PCR. TCRdb's table, derived via immunoSEQ multiplex PCR, lists solely in-frame clones and lacks some. The sample includes more than 110,000 clones, roughly 70% of them seen just once. The specimen sequenced was PBMCs. The receptors originated from a man aged 25-45 years in good health and CMV-seronegative.

This chain joins TRBV4-1 and TRBJ2-7, with D uncertain. Germline V gives CDR1 MGHRA, CDR2 YSYEKL. This CDR3 is 13 amino acids long. V lost 0 bases and J lost 6, with 9 bases in between. The CDR3: CASSQEKLSEQYF. The CDR3 coding sequence is TGCGCCAGCAGCCAAGAGAAGCTCTCCGAGCAGTACTTC.

This sequence joins TRBV7-8 and TRBJ1-2, with D hard to call. There are 12 residues in the CDR3. The V gene's germline CDR1 is SGHVS and CDR2 FQNEAQ. V was shortened by 1 base and J by 4 bases, with 4 bases between the two germline ends. The CDR3 coding sequence is TGTGCCAGCAGCTTAGGGCTCTATGGCTACACCTTC. Its protein product is CASSLGLYGYTF.

The rearrangement joins TRBV27 to TRBJ2-1; 8 bases align to TRBD2. The germline CDR1 and CDR2 sequences are MNHEY and SMNVEV (reference sequence). The CDR3 loop spans 15 amino acids. V shed 5 bases and J 3 bases; nucleotides not matched to a gene: 6. The CDR3 sequence: CASSARGTSYNEQFF. CDR3 nucleotide sequence: TGTGCCAGCAGTGCCCGCGGGACTAGCTACAATGAGCAGTTCTTC.

The rearrangement links TRBV30 to TRBJ1-6; D perhaps matches TRBD1 (6 bases). There are 19 residues in the CDR3. V gave up 0 bases and J gave up 6 bases, with 24 bases separating them. Germline V CDR1 and CDR2: GTSNPN, SVGIG (reference sequence). CDR3 DNA: TGTGCCTGGAGTGTGGGGTACAGGGAAGGAAAAGGGTTTAATTCACCCCTCCACTTT. It translates to CAWSVGYREGKGFNSPLHF.

This chain connects TRBV6-6 to TRBJ1-1; 7 bases match TRBD1. After removal of 7 bases from V and 4 bases from J, the junction contained 9 bases not matched to a gene. This CDR3 contains 14 residues. The germline CDR1 and CDR2 sequences are MNHNY and SVGAGI (reference sequence). The CDR3 spells CASNKEQGSTEAFF. CDR3 in DNA: TGTGCCAGCAATAAGGAACAGGGGAGCACTGAAGCTTTCTTT.

The sample holds one count of this clone. The chain uses TRBV5-8 and TRBJ1-2; the D is unclear. The length of the CDR3 is 15 residues. Germline V CDR1 and CDR2: SGHTS, YDEGEE. V lost 0 bases to trimming and J lost 5 bases, with 14 bases between them. The CDR3: CASSLEGSRTYGYTF. For the CDR3, the DNA is TGTGCCAGCAGCTTGGAAGGGAGCAGGACGTATGGCTACACCTTC.

The V call is TRBV7-2, the J call TRBJ2-7, with 11 nucleotides matching TRBD1. This CDR3 has 15 residues. From germline, CDR1 is SGHTA and CDR2 FQGNSA. V trimming: 3 bases; J trimming: 3 bases; junction bases outside the gene matches: 4. Here the CDR3 reads CASSFAGTGGYEQYF. CDR3 nucleotides: TGTGCCAGCAGCTTCGCCGGGACAGGGGGCTACGAGCAGTACTTC.

This sequence joins TRBV6-1 and TRBJ2-6; D is perhaps TRBD1 (5 bases). Trimming removed 4 bases from V and 6 bases from J, with 7 bases in between. The CDR3 spans 13 residues. Germline CDR1 and CDR2: MNHNS and SASEGT. The chain's CDR3 is CASSVGVANVLTF. CDR3 sequence (DNA): TGTGCCAGCAGTGTAGGGGTGGCCAACGTCCTGACTTTC.

This chain links TRBV28 with TRBJ1-2; the D gene is possibly TRBD1 (5 bases). Germline V lookup: CDR1 MDHEN, CDR2 SYDVKM. The V end lost 3 bases, the J end lost 1 base, and 15 bases lay between the germline ends. The CDR3 contains 16 residues. CDR3 loop: CASSFAGQSLNYGYTF. The CDR3 nucleotides are TGTGCCAGCAGTTTTGCGGGGCAGTCCCTTAACTATGGCTACACCTTC.

The chain joins TRBV2 to TRBJ1-5; 7 positions agree with TRBD1. This CDR3 spans 14 amino acids. Germline V gene sequence: CDR1 SNHLY, CDR2 FYNNEI. V shed 6 bases, J shed 5 bases, and the junction held 7 bases outside the gene matches. In nucleotides, the CDR3 is TGTGCCAGCAGCGGACAGGTGAGCGATCAGCCCCAGCATTTT. Amino acids: CASSGQVSDQPQHF. The variable domain in full, completed from reference TRBV2 and TRBJ1-5, reads EPEVTQTPSHQVTQMGQEVILRCVPISNHLYFYWYRQILGQKVEFLVSFYNNEISEKSEIFDDQFSVERPDGSNFTLKIRSTKLEDSAMYFCASSGQVSDQPQHFGDGTRLSIL.

This clone was seen only once. The V and J genes are TRBV2 and TRBJ2-7; TRBD1 aligns across 8 bases. Germline V gene data show CDR1 as SNHLY and CDR2 as FYNNEI. This CDR3 contains 14 residues. V dropped 2 bases and J dropped 11; count of bases not matched to a gene: 11. The DNA of the CDR3 is TGTGCCAGCAGTGAATCAACAGGGGGGATTTGGGAGTACTTC. Its translation is CASSESTGGIWEYF.

This chain uses TRBV28 with TRBJ2-7; 11 positions match TRBD1. Trimming at V came to 5 bases and at J to 5 bases, leaving 8 bases not matched to a gene. Per the germline V gene, CDR1 is MDHEN and CDR2 is SYDVKM. The CDR3 has 15 amino acids. DNA of the CDR3: TGTGCCAGCAGTGTAACCGGGACAGGGGGGGACGAGCAGTACTTC. It is translated as CASSVTGTGGDEQYF.

The J gene is TRBJ2-5, the V gene TRBV7-6, with TRBD1 matching over 12 bases. Germline CDR1 SGHVS, CDR2 FNYEAQ. The CDR3 loop spans 16 amino acids. Trimming removed 0 bases from V and 4 bases from J; junction bases left unmatched: 3. This CDR3 reads CASSLAGQGAGETQYF. The CDR3 DNA follows: TGTGCCAGCAGCTTAGCGGGACAGGGGGCGGGAGAGACCCAGTACTTC.

This rearrangement joins TRBV25-1 to TRBJ1-6; TRBD1 might be the D (6 bases). Trimming removed 3 bases at V and 10 bases at J, with 13 bases between. Germline CDR1 reads MGHDK; CDR2 reads SYGVNS. The CDR3 contains 14 residues. The CDR3 loop is CASSEEQGKSPLHF. The CDR3 coding sequence is TGTGCCAGCAGTGAGGAGCAGGGGAAATCACCCCTCCACTTT. Full variable domain (remainder filled in from reference TRBV25-1 and TRBJ1-6): EADIYQTPRYLVIGTGKKITLECSQTMGHDKMYWYQQDPGMELHLIHYSYGVNSTEKGDLSSESTVSRIRTEHFPLTLESARPSHTSQYLCASSEEQGKSPLHFGNGTRLTVT.

This chain connects TRBV19 to TRBJ2-5; D may be TRBD2 (6 bases). The germline CDR1 and CDR2 sequences are LNHDA and SQIVND (reference sequence). V was shortened by 5 bases and J by 6 bases, with 19 bases between the two germline ends. There are 15 residues in the CDR3. The CDR3 sequence is CASSPTRGSGQTQYF. The CDR3 bases are TGTGCCAGTAGTCCTACCCGGGGGTCGGGGCAGACCCAGTACTTC.

The V and J genes are TRBV19 and TRBJ2-1; 9 bases are a match to TRBD2. This CDR3 is built from 18 residues. Losses at the gene ends were 5 bases for V and 4 bases for J; bases not matched to a gene: 15. CDR1 LNHDA and CDR2 SQIVND come from the germline V gene (reference sequence). The CDR3 loop reads CASSAGGGHGLRYNEQFF. The CDR3 region has the DNA TGTGCCAGTAGTGCGGGGGGGGGCCACGGGTTGAGATACAATGAGCAGTTCTTC.

This chain links TRBV2 with TRBJ2-1; a weak D match, TRBD1 (6 bases). Trimming removed 7 bases at V and 8 bases at J, with 21 bases between. The CDR3 extends over 15 amino acids. Germline CDR1 and CDR2: SNHLY and FYNNEI. CDR3 in DNA: TGTGCCAGCACCCCCACGGCAGGGGTTATGCATGAGCAGTTCTTC. Translated, it gives CASTPTAGVMHEQFF. The full variable domain, rest sourced from reference TRBV2 and TRBJ2-1, is EPEVTQTPSHQVTQMGQEVILRCVPISNHLYFYWYRQILGQKVEFLVSFYNNEISEKSEIFDDQFSVERPDGSNFTLKIRSTKLEDSAMYFCASTPTAGVMHEQFFGPGTRLTVL.